Presented here are 32 T cell receptor beta chains from one specimen sequenced in a study of post-analysis software for immune sequencing data. Presence of unique molecular identifiers characterized the TCR beta cDNA libraries. TCRdb passed the PCR reads through MiXCR, listing each CDR3 protein once. The sample lists 170,000 or so distinct CDR3 sequences; approximately 28% were seen once. Whole-study results and caveats: Compared with controls, patients had more of about five TRBV segments, including TRBV5-6, TRBV5-1 and TRBV20-1.

No antigen is known for these receptors. Sequencing was performed on blood. The receptors stem from a girl under 18 with multiple sclerosis.

This clonotype was seen more than once but under ten times. This chain links TRBV21-1 with TRBJ1-4; no DNA check was done on the table's D call, TRBD1. TRBV21-1 is noted as a pseudogene. The CDR3 length is 17 residues. The CDR3 is CASSKGWEGAPNEKLFF. The CDR3 DNA reads TGTGCCAGCAGCAAAGGTTGGGAGGGGGCGCCTAATGAAAAACTGTTTTTT.

V is TRBV12-3 or TRBV12-4 and J is TRBJ2-1; D is unclear. The J call is doubtful: the DNA matches TRBJ2-7 better. The CDR3 runs 15 residues. CDR3 loop: CASSPGWSSYNEQYF. The CDR3 nucleotides are TGTGCCAGCAGCCCAGGCTGGAGCTCCTACAATGAGCAGTACTTC.

The rearrangement links TRBV29-1 to TRBJ1-2, with D tentatively TRBD1 (6 bases). CDR1 is SQVTM, CDR2 ANQGSEA, per germline. Trimming cost V 7 bases and J 4 bases, with 13 bases left between them. The CDR3 has 12 amino acids. The CDR3 loop reads CSAGEGGYGYTF. The CDR3, as DNA: TGCAGCGCAGGGGAGGGTGGCTATGGCTACACCTTC. The variable domain in full, with the rest retrieved from reference TRBV29-1 and TRBJ1-2, is SAVISQKPSRDICQRGTSLTIQCQVDSQVTMMFWYRQQPGQSLTLIATANQGSEATYESGFVIDKFPISRPNLTFSTLTVSNMSPEDSSIYLCSAGEGGYGYTFGSGTRLTVV.

This clonotype has more than one count but fewer than ten. V gene TRBV14 combines with J gene TRBJ2-7; D may be TRBD1 (5 bases). This CDR3 region has 15 residues. With 4 bases removed from V and 3 bases from J, the gap between germline ends came to 16 bases. The germline CDR1 and CDR2 sequences are SGHDN and FVKESK. CDR3 sequence: CASSPKLGHHYEQYF. The CDR3 DNA is TGTGCCAGCAGCCCAAAACTCGGACACCACTACGAGCAGTACTTC.

This clonotype has just one count. The rearrangement joins TRBV15 to TRBJ2-7; D not certain. The CDR3 spans 12 residues. Germline V lookup: CDR1 LNHNV, CDR2 YYDKDF (reference sequence). Trimming stripped 4 bases from V and 3 bases from J, with 7 bases between. CDR3 sequence reads: CATSTNFYEQYF. As DNA, the CDR3 is TGTGCCACCAGCACCAACTTCTACGAGCAGTACTTC.

Worth noting for this clonotype: Since a much larger clone is just one base distant, this may be a read error. V and J are TRBV7-9 and TRBJ2-7; a possible D gene is TRBD2 (6 bases). Trimming left V 8 bases short and J 8 bases short, with 19 bases between. The length of the CDR3 is 13 residues. Looked up from germline, CDR1 is SEHNR and CDR2 is FQNEAQ (reference sequence). The DNA for the CDR3 is TGTGCCAGCCGGGGACTGGCAGGGTTTCAGCAGTACTTC. Translated, it gives CASRGLAGFQQYF. The full variable domain, with the rest looked up from reference TRBV7-9 and TRBJ2-7, is DTGVSQNPRHKITKRGQNVTFRCDPISEHNRLYWYRQTLGQGPEFLTYFQNEAQLEKSRLLSDRFSAERPKGSFSTLEIQRTEQGDSAMYLCASRGLAGFQQYFGPGTRLTVT.

The rearrangement joins TRBV7-3 to TRBJ2-7, with 8 bases matching TRBD2. The last part of the DNA fits TRBJ2-5 better; the J call may be wrong. Germline V gene lookup returns CDR1 SGHTA and CDR2 FQGTGA. CDR3 length equals 15 residues. In DNA, the CDR3 is TGTGCCAGCAGCCAAGATACGGGAGGGTTAGAGACCCAGTACTTC. Translating it yields CASSQDTGGLETQYF.

The chain links TRBV6-1 to TRBJ1-5, with D unclear. V was pared by 7 bases and J by 4 bases, with 11 bases between. This CDR3 contains 13 residues. CDR1 and CDR2 from the germline V gene are MNHNS and SASEGT. The CDR3 spells CASMDWQNQPQHF. The CDR3 nucleotides are TGTGCCAGCATGGACTGGCAAAATCAGCCCCAGCATTTT.

This chain links TRBV10-3 with TRBJ2-2, with 10 bases that match TRBD2. From germline, CDR1 is ENHRY and CDR2 SYGVKD. Trimming took 7 bases from V and 7 from J; bases not matched to a gene: 9. The CDR3 contains 15 residues. The CDR3 reads CAITTGTSDSGELFF. CDR3 coding DNA: TGTGCCATCACCACCGGGACTAGCGACAGCGGGGAGCTGTTTTTT.

J is TRBJ2-2 and V is TRBV7-6; 8 bases line up with TRBD1. Losses at the gene ends were 2 bases for V and 4 bases for J; bases not matched to a gene: 9. The CDR3 covers 17 residues. Germline V gene data show CDR1 as SGHVS and CDR2 as FNYEAQ. The CDR3 DNA reads as TGTGCCAGCAGCTTATTTTTGACAGGGGTTCCCACCGGGGAGCTGTTTTTT. Protein: CASSLFLTGVPTGELFF.

Worth noting for this clonotype: This could be a read error, since a much larger clone is one nucleotide away. The chain recombines TRBV5-1 with TRBJ2-1, with D unclear. The J call is uncertain, as TRBJ2-7 better fits the DNA end. This CDR3 contains 12 residues. In germline, CDR1 is SGHRS, CDR2 YFSETQ. The chain's CDR3 is CASSFGYNEQYF. As DNA, the CDR3 is TGCGCCAGCAGCTTTGGGTACAATGAGCAGTACTTC.

This clonotype has a handful of counts. Because the CDR3 is missing its conserved closing phenylalanine or tryptophan, this is likely a read error. This rearrangement joins TRBV25-1 to TRBJ2-1; 12 bases are shared with TRBD1. Germline values: CDR1 MGHDK, CDR2 SYGVNS. The ends lost 6 bases at V and 7 bases at J; junction bases unmatched: 10. The CDR3 extends over 16 amino acids. The CDR3 DNA reads as TGTGCCAGCAGAGCCGGACCGGGACAGGGGGCGAATGAGCAGTTCGTC. Translated: CASRAGPGQGANEQFV.

This clonotype appeared many times. The genes are TRBV6-5 and TRBJ2-6, with 8 positions matching TRBD1. V shed 0 bases, J shed 2 bases, and the junction held 9 bases outside the gene matches. Looked up from germline, CDR1 is MNHEY and CDR2 is SVGAGI. CDR3 length: 19 residues. The CDR3: CASSYSYGQGGTGANVLTF. DNA of the CDR3: TGTGCCAGCAGTTACTCCTACGGACAGGGAGGAACTGGGGCCAACGTCCTGACTTTC.

This clonotype was observed once. A read error is possible here, since a much larger clone lies one base away. The chain combines TRBV6-6 with TRBJ2-5, with TRBD1 matching over 9 bases. V lost 7 bases and J lost 1; bases outside the gene matches: 7. Per the germline V gene, CDR1 is MNHNY and CDR2 is SVGAGI (reference sequence). The CDR3 has 15 amino acids. The CDR3 DNA sequence: TGTGCCAGCACCCGGACAGGGGTCCGCCAAGAGACCCAGTACTTC. Its translation: CASTRTGVRQETQYF.

This clonotype was picked up a small number of times. The rearrangement uses TRBV21-1 and TRBJ2-1; the D segment call TRBD2 is taken from the table without a DNA check. TRBV21-1 counts as a pseudogene. The length of the CDR3 is 20 residues. In DNA, the CDR3 is TGTGCCAGCAGCAAAGCGCTAGGACTAGCGGGATCATTTAGGTTCAATGAGCAGTTCTTC. Its translation: CASSKALGLAGSFRFNEQFF.

This clonotype appeared many times. The chain's CDR3 is CASRGTTGGETQYF. For the CDR3, the DNA is TGTGCCAGCAGGGGGACGACAGGGGGAGAGACCCAGTACTTC. The genes are TRBV6-1 and TRBJ2-5; 9 bases map to TRBD1. The J segment lost 4 bases and the V segment lost 6 bases, leaving 6 bases of the junction unmatched. Germline CDR1 is MNHNS and CDR2 is SASEGT. This CDR3 spans 14 amino acids.

This clonotype was picked up many times. The rearrangement joins TRBV20-1 to TRBJ2-7; D gene ambiguous. Trimming shortened V by 6 bases and J by 3 bases, and 9 bases separated the two germline ends. The CDR3 has 11 residues. The V gene's germline CDR1 is DFQATT and CDR2 SNEGSKA (reference sequence). Here the CDR3 DNA reads TGCAGTGCAAGGGAAGACTACGAGCAGTACTTC. The encoded protein is CSAREDYEQYF.

This clonotype was recorded at least ten times. This rearrangement joins TRBV6-1 to TRBJ2-1, with no clear D. CDR1 MNHNS and CDR2 SASEGT come from the germline V gene. The CDR3 contains 15 residues. V was shortened by 2 bases and J by 10 bases, with 18 bases between the two germline ends. The CDR3 is CASSENPRATLEQFF. The CDR3 nucleotides read TGTGCCAGCAGTGAAAACCCCCGAGCGACTTTGGAGCAGTTCTTC.

This rearrangement joins TRBV11-2 to TRBJ2-4; D call uncertain. The DNA matches TRBJ2-7 better at its end, which makes the J call doubtful. The germline gives CDR1 SGHAT, CDR2 FQNNGV. CDR3 length: 14 residues. The CDR3 region has the DNA TGTGCCAGCAGCTTGAAGGGTCCGTCCTACGAGCAGTACTTC. Amino acid sequence: CASSLKGPSYEQYF.

The V call is TRBV6-2 or TRBV6-3, the J call TRBJ1-2, with 8 bases lining up with TRBD1. V lost 0 bases and J lost 3; bases outside the gene matches: 6. Germline assignment: CDR1 MNHEY and CDR2 SVGEGT. The CDR3 is 16 amino acids. The CDR3 DNA follows: TGTGCCAGCAGTTACTCGATATCGGGACAGGACTATGGCTACACCTTC. Protein sequence: CASSYSISGQDYGYTF.

There are a few counts of this clonotype. This CDR3 is CATSGSSPPELFF. CDR3 nucleotide sequence: TGTGCCACCAGCGGGAGCTCCCCGCCGGAGCTGTTTTTT. This chain uses TRBV24-1 with TRBJ2-2, with D possibly TRBD2 on 6 matching bases. Germline CDR1 and CDR2: KGHDR and SFDVKD. This CDR3 has 13 residues. Trimming shortened V by 7 bases and J by 10 bases, and 15 bases separated the two germline ends.

This clonotype has a count of ten or more. CDR3: CASSLRPANYGYTF. CDR3 bases: TGTGCCAGCAGTTTACGTCCAGCTAACTATGGCTACACCTTC. This chain connects TRBV12-3 or TRBV12-4 to TRBJ1-2, with D hard to call. The CDR3 runs 14 residues. V was shortened by 2 bases and J by 0 bases, with 7 bases between the two germline ends.

As concerns this clonotype: A much more abundant neighbour one base away suggests this may be a read error. The chain combines TRBV6-2 or TRBV6-3 with TRBJ2-5; 11 positions match TRBD2. Trimming cost V 6 bases and J 11 bases; bases outside gene matches: 8. Germline V lookup: CDR1 MNHEY, CDR2 SVGEGT. The length of the CDR3 is 13 residues. The CDR3 region has the DNA TGTGCCAGCAGGGTGACTAGCGGGATTGAGCAGTACTTC. It specifies CASRVTSGIEQYF.

This sequence joins TRBV25-1 and TRBJ1-5; D gene unclear. This CDR3 comprises 10 residues. Trimming took 6 bases from V and 5 from J, leaving 2 bases between them. Germline CDR1 MGHDK, CDR2 SYGVNS. The CDR3 DNA follows: TGTGCCAGCAGGGATCAGCCCCAGCATTTT. The encoded protein is CASRDQPQHF.

This clonotype was seen repeatedly, ten times or more. The chain links TRBV5-1 to TRBJ2-5; D is unresolved. The CDR3 consists of 14 residues. CDR1 is SGHRS and CDR2 is YFSETQ in the germline V gene. Between the trimmed V and J ends, which lost 3 bases and 2 bases, there was a span of 11 bases. CDR3 loop: CASSSGENQETQYF. DNA for the CDR3: TGCGCCAGCAGCTCTGGCGAGAATCAAGAGACCCAGTACTTC.

This clonotype was observed a single time. The chain links TRBV12-3 or TRBV12-4 to TRBJ2-7; D is unclear. With 8 bases removed from V and 4 bases from J, the gap between germline ends came to 12 bases. The CDR3 is 12 amino acids. The CDR3 sequence is CASCSLFYEQYF. Here the CDR3 DNA reads TGTGCCAGCTGTTCGCTTTTTTACGAGCAGTACTTC.

The CDR3 DNA sequence: TGTGCCAGCAGCCGCGGGACACCCAACTATGGCTACACCTTC. Translating it yields CASSRGTPNYGYTF. The rearrangement links TRBV12-3 or TRBV12-4 to TRBJ1-2, with D perhaps TRBD1 (6 bases). This CDR3 spans 14 amino acids. V was cut by 6 bases and J by 2 bases, with 13 bases left in between.

With regard to this clonotype: This clone may be a read error of a much larger clone one base away. The rearrangement uses TRBV28 and TRBJ2-1, with a tentative D call TRBD2 (5 bases). Germline V CDR1 and CDR2: MDHEN, SYDVKM. CDR3 size: 13 residues. In DNA form, the CDR3 reads TGTGCCAGCAATGAGGACTCCTGCAATGAGCAGTTCTTC. It is translated as CASNEDSCNEQFF.

In its sample, this clonotype was seen many times. The CDR3 coding sequence is TGTGCCAGCAGTTTAGCGCGGGGCCGGAAGGGGTCCTACAATGAGCAGTTCTTC. Translated, it gives CASSLARGRKGSYNEQFF. The chain combines TRBV12-3 or TRBV12-4 with TRBJ2-1, with D perhaps matching TRBD2 (6 bases). The V end lost 0 bases, the J end lost 1 base, and 16 bases lay between the germline ends. This CDR3 comprises 18 residues.

Regarding this clonotype: It may be a read error: a sequence one base away is much more abundant. The chain employs TRBV10-3 and TRBJ2-7; the D is unclear. Per germline, CDR1 ENHRY and CDR2 SYGVKD. The CDR3 extends over 12 amino acids. In nucleotides, the CDR3 is TGTGCCAGCAGTGAGATACACTACGAGCAGTACTTC. This encodes CASSEIHYEQYF.

The chain carries TRBV29-1 and TRBJ1-3; D perhaps matches TRBD1 (5 bases). The CDR3 loop spans 14 amino acids. The V end was cut by 6 bases, the J end by 2 bases, with 14 bases between. Germline values: CDR1 SQVTM, CDR2 ANQGSEA. The CDR3 nucleotides read TGCAGCGTGACACAGGCCGGACCTGGAAACACCATATATTTT. The encoded protein is CSVTQAGPGNTIYF. Full variable domain (rest looked up from reference TRBV29-1 and TRBJ1-3): SAVISQKPSRDICQRGTSLTIQCQVDSQVTMMFWYRQQPGQSLTLIATANQGSEATYESGFVIDKFPISRPNLTFSTLTVSNMSPEDSSIYLCSVTQAGPGNTIYFGEGSWLTVV.

This clonotype showed up just a few times. This chain uses TRBV28 with TRBJ2-1; the match to TRBD2 covers 13 bases. The CDR3 is made up of 18 amino acids. The germline V gene has CDR1 MDHEN and CDR2 SYDVKM. V trimming: 7 bases; J trimming: 0 bases; junction bases outside the gene matches: 9. CDR3 sequence: CASTPGGLAGISYNEQFF. The DNA for the CDR3 is TGTGCCAGCACCCCGGGGGGACTAGCGGGAATCTCCTACAATGAGCAGTTCTTC.